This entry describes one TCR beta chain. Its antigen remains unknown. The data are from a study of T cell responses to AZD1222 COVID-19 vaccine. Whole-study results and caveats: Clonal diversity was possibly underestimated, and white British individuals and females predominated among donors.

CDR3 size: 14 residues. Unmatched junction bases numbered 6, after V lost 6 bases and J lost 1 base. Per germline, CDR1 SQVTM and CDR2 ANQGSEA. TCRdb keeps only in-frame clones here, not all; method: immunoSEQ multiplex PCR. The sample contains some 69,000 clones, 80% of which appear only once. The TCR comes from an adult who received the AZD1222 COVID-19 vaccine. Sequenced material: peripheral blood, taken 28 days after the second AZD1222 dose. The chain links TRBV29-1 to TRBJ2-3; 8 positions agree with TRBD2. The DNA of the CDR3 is TGCAGCGTCCGGGGGGGCGGGGGCACAGATACGCAGTATTTT. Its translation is CSVRGGGGTDTQYF.